This T cell receptor beta chain was captured in a study of cytomegalovirus exposure and HLA in healthy donors. Vbeta (60) and Jbeta (13) primers were used in the PCR. The table came from immunoSEQ multiplex PCR; TCRdb's copy has only in-frame clones and leaves some out. The listing records 60,000 to 80,000 clones. In regard to this clone: The target antigen is unknown.

Study findings and constraints: Donor immune exposure was known only as CMV serostatus.

CDR3 size: 16 residues. Trimming cost V 5 bases and J 7 bases; bases outside gene matches: 11. In germline, CDR1 is SGHTA, CDR2 FQGNSA. The sample comprised PBMCs. This sequence was found in a man aged 40-49 years in good health and CMV-seronegative. The genes are TRBV7-2 and TRBJ2-1; 10 positions match TRBD2. CDR3 loop: CASSRRSGGLQNEQFF. CDR3 coding DNA: TGTGCCAGCAGCCGCCGTAGCGGGGGGCTACAGAATGAGCAGTTCTTC.